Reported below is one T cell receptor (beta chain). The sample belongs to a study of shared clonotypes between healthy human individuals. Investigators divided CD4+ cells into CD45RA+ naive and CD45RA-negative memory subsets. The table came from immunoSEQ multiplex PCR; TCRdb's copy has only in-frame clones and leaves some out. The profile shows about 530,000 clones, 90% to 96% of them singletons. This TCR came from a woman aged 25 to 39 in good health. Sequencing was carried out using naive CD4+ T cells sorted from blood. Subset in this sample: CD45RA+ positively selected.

CDR3 loop: CASIDAGTADQPQHF. In nucleotides, the CDR3 is TGTGCCAGCATCGACGCCGGGACAGCTGATCAGCCCCAGCATTTT. V gene TRBV28 combines with J gene TRBJ1-5; the match to TRBD1 covers 7 bases. This CDR3 spans 15 amino acids. With V trimmed by 7 bases and J by 5 bases, 11 bases remained unmatched. Germline V CDR1 and CDR2: MDHEN, SYDVKM.